A single sample gave rise to the 12 T cell receptor beta chains below, sequenced in a study of cytomegalovirus exposure and HLA in healthy donors. PCR amplification relied on 60 Vbeta primers (plus 13 Jbeta primers). The table came from immunoSEQ multiplex PCR; TCRdb's copy has only in-frame clones and leaves some out. This table holds about 120,000 clones, more than 75% found once. The sequencing input was PBMCs. The receptor source for this set is a man aged 25 to 45 in good health and CMV-seropositive.

V and J are TRBV10-3 and TRBJ2-5; D might be TRBD1 (6 bases). The germline gives CDR1 ENHRY, CDR2 SYGVKD. The V and J ends lost 8 bases and 5 bases respectively, with 21 bases between them. The CDR3 has 15 amino acids. The CDR3 DNA reads as TGTGCCATCTCCCCCACTACTATGCAGGGGGAGACCCAGTACTTC. The encoded protein is CAISPTTMQGETQYF.

The chain recombines TRBV5-1 with TRBJ2-5; 8 bases agree with TRBD2. This CDR3 contains 12 residues. The germline CDR1 and CDR2 sequences are SGHRS and YFSETQ. CDR3 in amino acids: CASGGGQETQYF. Written as DNA, the CDR3 is TGCGCTTCGGGGGGGGGCCAAGAGACCCAGTACTTC. Full variable domain (remainder filled in from reference TRBV5-1 and TRBJ2-5): KAGVTQTPRYLIKTRGQQVTLSCSPISGHRSVSWYQQTPGQGLQFLFEYFSETQRNKGNFPGRFSGRQFSNSRSEMNVSTLELGDSALYLCASGGGQETQYFGPGTRLLVL.

V and J are TRBV27 and TRBJ2-5; 8 positions agree with TRBD1. This CDR3 region has 16 residues. CDR1 is MNHEY, CDR2 SMNVEV, per germline (reference sequence). With 2 bases clipped from V and 1 base from J, the junction kept 6 bases outside the gene matches. CDR3 amino acids: CASSLTGGILQETQYF. DNA of the CDR3: TGTGCCAGCAGTTTAACAGGGGGAATTCTCCAAGAGACCCAGTACTTC.

The gene calls are TRBV5-4 and TRBJ2-7; possibly TRBD2 for D (5 bases). V dropped 0 bases and J dropped 4 bases, with 14 bases sitting between them. Germline V gene lookup returns CDR1 SGHNT and CDR2 YYREEE (reference sequence). There are 15 residues in the CDR3. This chain's CDR3 is CASSLESLRGYEQYF. The CDR3 nucleotides are TGTGCCAGCAGCTTGGAAAGCCTGCGAGGGTACGAGCAGTACTTC.

The DNA of the CDR3 is TGTGCCAGCAGCCAATTCGGGACAGCTGAAGCTTTCTTT. This codes for CASSQFGTAEAFF. This chain uses TRBV4-2 with TRBJ1-1, with 7 bases aligning to TRBD1. Germline V gene data show CDR1 as LGHNA and CDR2 as YNFKEQ. Trimming took 2 bases from V and 6 from J; bases not matched to a gene: 3. This CDR3 is built from 13 residues.

The chain is built from TRBV19 and TRBJ2-4; D may be TRBD1 (5 bases). The CDR3 consists of 14 residues. V lost 3 bases and J 3 bases, leaving 9 bases between the germline ends. Germline V gene sequence: CDR1 LNHDA, CDR2 SQIVND (reference sequence). CDR3 coding DNA: TGTGCCAGTAGTATGGCAGGGTACAAAAACATTCAGTACTTC. This gives the protein CASSMAGYKNIQYF.

The gene calls are TRBV7-8 and TRBJ2-1; 9 bases map to TRBD2. The CDR3 sequence is 19 residues long. CDR1 is SGHVS and CDR2 is FQNEAQ in the germline V gene. J lost 5 bases, V lost 8 bases, and 22 bases had no gene match. CDR3 amino acids: CASALRQGQGLAINNEQFF. Written as DNA, the CDR3 is TGTGCCAGCGCATTGAGACAGGGCCAAGGACTAGCGATTAACAATGAGCAGTTCTTC.

This clone is a singleton in its sample. The chain employs TRBV27 and TRBJ1-1; the D gene is possibly TRBD1 (6 bases). V was clipped by 2 bases and J by 4 bases, with 14 bases between them. This CDR3 contains 15 residues. Germline CDR1 reads MNHEY; CDR2 reads SMNVEV (reference sequence). The CDR3 region has the DNA TGTGCCAGCAGTTTAAGGGGGGGGCGGGGCACTGAAGCTTTCTTT. Translation: CASSLRGGRGTEAFF.

The chain links TRBV5-1 to TRBJ1-4, with D tentatively TRBD1 (6 bases). The CDR3 runs to 13 residues. Trimming took off 0 bases at V and 7 bases at J, with 7 bases between the two ends. CDR1 SGHRS and CDR2 YFSETQ come from the germline V gene. CDR3 sequence (DNA): TGCGCCAGCAGCTTGGGACAGGCTGAAAAACTGTTTTTT. This encodes CASSLGQAEKLFF.

The rearrangement links TRBV7-8 to TRBJ2-3; D gene ambiguous. V was cut by 2 bases and J by 5 bases, with 5 bases left in between. Germline loops: CDR1 SGHVS, CDR2 FQNEAQ. There are 12 residues in the CDR3. The chain's CDR3 is CASSLRVDTQYF. For the CDR3, the DNA is TGTGCCAGCAGCTTACGGGTAGATACGCAGTATTTT.

To note about this clone: One end of the junction fails to match germline, which may point to a read error. The genes are TRBV11-2 and TRBJ1-1; 8 nucleotides match TRBD1. The CDR3 contains 14 residues. Germline V gene lookup returns CDR1 SGHAT and CDR2 FQNNGV. CDR3 sequence reads: CASSLGQGNTETFF. The CDR3 DNA reads TGTGCCAGCAGCTTAGGACAGGGGAACACTGAAACTTTCTTT. The whole variable domain, filled in from reference TRBV11-2 and TRBJ1-1, reads EAGVAQSPRYKIIEKRQSVAFWCNPISGHATLYWYQQILGQGPKLLIQFQNNGVVDDSQLPKDRFSAERLKGVDSTLKIQPAKLEDSAVYLCASSLGQGNTETFFGQGTRLTVV.

The J gene is TRBJ2-7, the V gene TRBV5-4; 9 bases map to TRBD2. This CDR3 has 15 amino acids. The V segment lost 5 bases and the J segment 3 bases; nucleotides outside the gene matches: 9. CDR1 and CDR2 (germline): SGHNT, YYREEE (reference sequence). CDR3 in DNA: TGTGCCAGCAGTATCGGACTAGCGACCAGCTACGAGCAGTACTTC. It codes for CASSIGLATSYEQYF.